These 18 T cell receptor beta chains were all obtained from the same sample, sequenced in a study of CD8+CD57+ T cells in acquired aplastic anemia. Genomic DNA, the template, was used for profiling of the TCR beta VDJ and CDR3. One entry per CDR3 protein, called by TCRdb with MiXCR from the reads. The sample shows 150,000 to 200,000 distinct CDR3 sequences, approximately 44% of them seen only once. Sequencing involved patients with CD8+CD57+ cell expansion previously shown by flow cytometry. Source material: sorted CD4+, CD8+, or CD8+CD57+ T cells (not recorded which) from PBMCs. These receptor sequences come from a human donor with aplastic anemia.

This sequence joins TRBV10-3 and TRBJ2-3, with 13 positions matching TRBD2. V shed 2 bases, J shed 0 bases, and the junction held 11 bases outside the gene matches. Germline CDR1 and CDR2: ENHRY and SYGVKD. This CDR3 has 20 residues. This CDR3 reads CAISESLLAGGPSSTDTQYF. DNA of the CDR3: TGTGCCATCAGTGAGAGCCTACTAGCGGGGGGGCCTTCTAGCACAGATACGCAGTATTTT.

This clonotype has more than one count but fewer than ten. The genes are TRBV11-2 and TRBJ2-3, with 10 bases aligning to TRBD1. V lost 5 bases to trimming and J lost 2 bases; unmatched junction nucleotides: 4. There are 15 residues in the CDR3. Germline CDR1 is SGHAT and CDR2 is FQNNGV. CDR3 bases: TGTGCCAGCAGCACAGGACAGGGGGTCACAGATACGCAGTATTTT. Translated, it gives CASSTGQGVTDTQYF.

V and J are TRBV2 and TRBJ1-1; D is undetermined. CDR1 is SNHLY and CDR2 is FYNNEI in the germline V gene. The CDR3 length is 12 residues. V shed 4 bases and J shed 2 bases, with 5 bases lying between them. DNA for the CDR3: TGTGCCAGCAGTGCCGACAACACTGAAGCTTTCTTT. Its translation is CASSADNTEAFF.

This clonotype occurred a few times. The CDR3 is CATSDADRYNEQFF. The DNA for the CDR3 is TGTGCCACCAGTGACGCAGACAGATACAATGAGCAGTTCTTC. The chain is built from TRBV24-1 and TRBJ2-1, with D tentatively TRBD1 (5 bases). CDR3 length: 14 residues. V gave up 4 bases and J gave up 4 bases, with 10 bases separating them. Germline CDR1 reads KGHDR; CDR2 reads SFDVKD.

The sample holds a few counts of this clonotype. The J gene is TRBJ2-5, the V gene TRBV2; D is ambiguous. Germline V CDR1 and CDR2: SNHLY, FYNNEI. The CDR3 is made up of 13 amino acids. V was cut by 4 bases and J by 2 bases, with 8 bases left in between. CDR3 residues: CASSAGLQETQYF. The CDR3 DNA is TGTGCCAGCAGTGCGGGCCTTCAAGAGACCCAGTACTTC.

This clonotype was counted at least ten times. The CDR3 coding sequence is TGTGCCACCAGCGACAGGGGCTCTGGAAACACCATATATTTT. This codes for CATSDRGSGNTIYF. The chain uses TRBV15 and TRBJ1-3; 8 bases line up with TRBD1. CDR3 length: 14 residues. Germline V gives CDR1 LNHNV, CDR2 YYDKDF (reference sequence). V trimming: 5 bases; J trimming: 0 bases; junction bases outside the gene matches: 0.

As concerns this clonotype: It may be a read error: a sequence one base away is much more abundant. The chain recombines TRBV27 with TRBJ2-7; D perhaps matches TRBD1 (6 bases). Germline-derived CDR1 and CDR2 are MNHEY and SMNVEV (reference sequence). This CDR3 comprises 15 residues. The V gene lost 3 bases and the J gene lost 4 bases, with 16 bases spanning the gap. Here the CDR3 DNA reads TGTGCCAGCAGTTTTGGGCAGGGGTTTGGGTACGAGCAGTACGTC. Its protein is CASSFGQGFGYEQYV.

The table lists this clonotype with many counts. The chain combines TRBV10-1 with TRBJ2-1; the D gene is possibly TRBD1 (5 bases). This CDR3 region has 14 residues. CDR1 and CDR2 from the germline V gene are WNHNN and SYGVQD (reference sequence). Trimming removed 8 bases from V and 6 bases from J, with 17 bases in between. The CDR3 region has the DNA TGCGCCAGCCGAAACCTAAGGGGTATCAATGAGCAGTTCTTC. Its protein product is CASRNLRGINEQFF.

As for this clonotype: Being one base from a much bigger clone, this may be a read error. The chain uses TRBV6-5 and TRBJ1-1; maybe TRBD1 (6 bases). CDR1 MNHEY and CDR2 SVGAGI come from the germline V gene. The CDR3 totals 15 residues. CDR3 protein: CASSYTTGSITEALF. The DNA for the CDR3 is TGTGCCAGCAGTTATACGACAGGCTCCATCACTGAAGCTCTCTTT.

About this clonotype itself: Since a much larger clone is just one base distant, this may be a read error. The chain has TRBV5-4 and TRBJ1-2, with 7 bases matching TRBD1. This CDR3 spans 15 amino acids. V lost 0 bases and J lost 14; bases outside the gene matches: 16. CDR1 SGHNT and CDR2 YYREEE come from the germline V gene (reference sequence). CDR3 sequence reads: CASSLAGGQSRSATF. CDR3 nucleotide sequence: TGTGCCAGCAGCTTGGCCGGGGGACAGTCGAGAAGTGCTACCTTC.

This clonotype was counted between two and nine times. The chain joins TRBV5-8 to TRBJ1-2; 7 bases map to TRBD1. In germline, CDR1 is SGHTS, CDR2 YDEGEE. The CDR3 is 13 residues long. Trimming removed 4 bases from V and 6 bases from J; junction bases left unmatched: 6. CDR3 DNA: TGTGCCAGCAGCCCCGACAGGGTCCATGGCTACACCTTC. Protein product: CASSPDRVHGYTF. Variable domain in full (rest from reference TRBV5-8 and TRBJ1-2): EAGVTQSPTHLIKTRGQQATLRCSPISGHTSVYWYQQALGLGLQFLLWYDEGEERNRGNFPPRFSGRQFPNYSSELNVNALELEDSALYLCASSPDRVHGYTFGSGTRLTVV.

Ten or more counts support this clonotype. This chain connects TRBV7-8 to TRBJ1-1, with D possibly TRBD1 on 6 matching bases. The CDR3 consists of 15 residues. Germline V gene lookup returns CDR1 SGHVS and CDR2 FQNEAQ. The V and J ends lost 1 base and 2 bases respectively, with 11 bases between them. CDR3 sequence reads: CASSLGGAGNTEAFF. The CDR3 DNA is TGTGCCAGCAGCTTAGGGGGGGCAGGTAACACTGAAGCTTTCTTT. Variable domain in full (rest from reference TRBV7-8 and TRBJ1-1): GAGVSQSPRYKVAKRGQDVALRCDPISGHVSLFWYQQALGQGPEFLTYFQNEAQLDKSGLPSDRFFAERPEGSVSTLKIQRTQQEDSAVYLCASSLGGAGNTEAFFGQGTRLTVV.

At least ten counts were recorded for this clonotype. This chain uses TRBV6-1 with TRBJ2-7, with D possibly TRBD1 on 5 matching bases. The V end lost 7 bases, the J end lost 2 bases, and 15 bases lay between the germline ends. This CDR3 has 14 residues. Germline CDR1 and CDR2: MNHNS and SASEGT. As DNA, the CDR3 is TGTGCCAGCACCTTCGACAGATTTGCCTACGAGCAGTACTTC. Translated, it gives CASTFDRFAYEQYF.

As concerns this clonotype: A read error may be the cause here, since a much bigger clone is one base away. CDR3 in amino acids: CPSTSDLTDTQYF. The CDR3 DNA sequence: TGTCCCAGCACCTCGGACCTCACAGATACGCAGTATTTT. The chain carries TRBV5-5 and TRBJ2-3; D unclear. Germline CDR1 is SGHKS and CDR2 is YYEKEE (reference sequence). This CDR3 region has 13 residues.

This clonotype was detected ten times or more. This chain links TRBV29-1 with TRBJ2-2; D is perhaps TRBD2 (6 bases). The V end was cut by 1 base, the J end by 4 bases, with 16 bases between. The CDR3 spans 16 residues. Germline CDR1 reads SQVTM; CDR2 reads ANQGSEA. CDR3 loop: CSVEAGGAVGTGELFF. CDR3 DNA: TGCAGCGTTGAAGCTGGAGGGGCGGTGGGCACCGGGGAGCTGTTTTTT.

The chain combines TRBV19 with TRBJ1-6; D is unclear. The V end lost 5 bases, the J end lost 5 bases, and 7 bases lay between the germline ends. CDR1 is LNHDA, CDR2 SQIVND, per germline (reference sequence). The CDR3 has 13 amino acids. CDR3 bases: TGTGCCAGTAGTGGGCGCGATAATTCACCCCTCCACTTT. Protein product: CASSGRDNSPLHF.

In this sample, this clonotype turned up many times. V usage is TRBV4-1 and J usage is TRBJ1-6, with TRBD1 as a possible D gene (5 bases). There are 15 residues in the CDR3. Germline CDR1 reads MGHRA; CDR2 reads YSYEKL. Trimming took 1 base from V and 7 from J, leaving 11 bases between them. CDR3 loop: CASSQGPGNNSPLHF. The CDR3 DNA is TGCGCCAGCAGCCAAGGGCCAGGGAACAATTCACCCCTCCACTTT.

This clonotype was counted ten times or more. The chain has TRBV6-1 and TRBJ1-3; no clear D. The CDR3 consists of 14 residues. V gave up 6 bases and J gave up 1 base, with 10 bases separating them. Per germline, CDR1 MNHNS and CDR2 SASEGT. The CDR3 sequence: CASSVVGSGNTIYF. The CDR3 DNA is TGTGCCAGCAGCGTCGTAGGTTCTGGAAACACCATATATTTT.